This TCR beta chain was observed in a study of cytomegalovirus exposure and HLA in healthy donors. This clone was detected only once. The antigen is undetermined. Study outcomes and limitations: It is likely that the observed cluster of highly shared sequence variants was a sequencing artifact. The study designated about 180 TCR beta chains cytomegalovirus-associated.

The CDR3 is 15 residues long. The germline CDR1 and CDR2 sequences are SGHRS and YFSETQ. V was pared by 5 bases and J by 3 bases, with 8 bases of the junction left unmatched. This PCR relied on a set of 60 Vbeta primers and 13 Jbeta primers. Produced via immunoSEQ multiplex PCR; TCRdb's table is partial and in-frame only. The sample has roughly 130,000 clones, around 85% seen once; the top ten hold 2.1%. This chain uses TRBV5-1 with TRBJ2-4, with 7 bases fitting TRBD1. Sequencing was performed on PBMCs. The clonotype was recovered from a man aged 25 to 40 in good health and CMV-seronegative. The DNA of the CDR3 is TGCGCCAGCAGTTCGACAGGGACAAGCAAAAACATTCAGTACTTC. Translation: CASSSTGTSKNIQYF.